The 22 T cell receptor beta chains below were found in one sample sequenced in a study of beta chain features in type 1 diabetes (dated by TCRdb to the late 2010s). To prepare the library, the immunoSEQ multiplex PCR assay was applied. The entire amount of isolated RNA was reverse transcribed using the High Capacity cDNA Reverse Transcription Kit, so the sequenced TCRB transcripts were expressed ones. Not all clones reach the TCRdb copy of this immuneACCESS table, which keeps in-frame sequences only. Checked studies attribute under half of the gap to unresolved V genes and leave the rest unexplained. This sample gives 130,000 to 150,000 clones in total; under 11% of them show up just once. The biggest ten clones account for 1% to 1.5% of the sample. Input material: naive CD4+ T cells from blood. This sample's cell subset or site label indicates: true naive CD4+ T cells. These receptor sequences come from a man younger than 35 in good health.

J is TRBJ2-7 and V is TRBV30; D is uncertain. V was trimmed by 2 bases and J by 6 bases, leaving 11 bases between them. The CDR3 sequence is 12 residues long. Germline V gene sequence: CDR1 GTSNPN, CDR2 SVGIG (reference sequence). In nucleotides, the CDR3 is TGTGCCTGGAGTTCTCCCTACTCCGAGCAGTACTTC. Translating gives CAWSSPYSEQYF.

This clone was detected only a few times. This sequence joins TRBV7-2 and TRBJ1-4; maybe TRBD1 (5 bases). CDR3 size: 16 residues. Germline V gene sequence: CDR1 SGHTA, CDR2 FQGNSA. Trimming took 1 base from V and 8 from J, leaving 17 bases between them. CDR3 nucleotide sequence: TGTGCCAGCAGCTTAGATGGGACTCCTCAACTAGAAAAACTGTTTTTT. This translates into CASSLDGTPQLEKLFF.

The CDR3 bases are TGTGCCAGCAGTTCACAGGGGCTGACCCAGCATTTT. It translates to CASSSQGLTQHF. The chain couples TRBV6-5 to TRBJ1-5; TRBD1 agrees at 7 bases. The CDR3 runs 12 residues. V lost 4 bases to trimming and J lost 11 bases; unmatched junction nucleotides: 5. The germline gives CDR1 MNHEY, CDR2 SVGAGI.

This clone was seen a handful of times. This chain uses TRBV5-4 with TRBJ2-1; D ambiguous. The CDR3 contains 11 residues. Trimming left V 4 bases short and J 10 bases short, with 9 bases between. Germline V gene data show CDR1 as SGHNT and CDR2 as YYREEE (reference sequence). CDR3 sequence: CASSQDREQFF. The CDR3 DNA follows: TGTGCCAGCAGCCAAGATCGGGAGCAGTTCTTC. Combining the CDR3 with reference TRBV5-4 and TRBJ2-1 gives the whole variable domain ETGVTQSPTHLIKTRGQQVTLRCSSQSGHNTVSWYQQALGQGPQFIFQYYREEENGRGNFPPRFSGLQFPNYSSELNVNALELDDSALYLCASSQDREQFFGPGTRLTVL.

This clone was counted many times. The junction departs from the called germline gene at one end, perhaps through a read error. This rearrangement joins TRBV4-2 to TRBJ2-4, with D maybe TRBD2 (7 bases). The CDR3 length is 13 residues. Germline CDR1 LGHNA, CDR2 YNFKEQ. CDR3 DNA sequence: TGTGCCAGCAGCCAAGATGGGGCGGGGGCCCCAGACTTC. It translates to CASSQDGAGAPDF.

The chain recombines TRBV11-2 with TRBJ2-5, with 7 nucleotides matching TRBD2. With 3 bases clipped from V and 2 bases from J, the junction kept 12 bases outside the gene matches. CDR3 size: 17 residues. Germline V gives CDR1 SGHAT, CDR2 FQNNGV. The CDR3 coding sequence is TGTGCCAGCAGCTTGGGGGTTAGCGGGCCCGTTCAAGAGACCCAGTACTTC. Its translation: CASSLGVSGPVQETQYF.

The chain recombines TRBV4-1 with TRBJ2-5, with 9 bases fitting TRBD1. Unmatched junction bases numbered 6, after V lost 0 bases and J lost 4 bases. This CDR3 has 16 amino acids. Germline loops: CDR1 MGHRA, CDR2 YSYEKL. The CDR3 spells CASSQDPGTGTETQYF. The CDR3 DNA reads TGCGCCAGCAGCCAAGACCCCGGGACAGGGACAGAGACCCAGTACTTC.

Many counts were recorded for this clone. The chain couples TRBV7-2 to TRBJ2-3; 7 positions match TRBD1. V lost 4 bases to trimming and J lost 1 base; unmatched junction nucleotides: 5. The germline CDR1 and CDR2 sequences are SGHTA and FQGNSA. CDR3 length: 15 residues. The CDR3 coding sequence is TGTGCCAGCAGCTCTAGACAGGGTGGCACAGATACGCAGTATTTT. Translated: CASSSRQGGTDTQYF.

This clone was seen only a few times. The chain links TRBV16 to TRBJ1-6; 9 bases are shared with TRBD1. Unmatched junction bases numbered 2, after V lost 5 bases and J lost 6 bases. CDR1 is KGHSY and CDR2 is FQNENV in the germline V gene. The CDR3 runs 14 residues. CDR3 bases: TGTGCCAGCAGCGAGACAGGGGGTAATTCACCCCTCCACTTT. Translation: CASSETGGNSPLHF.

There are a few counts of this clone. The chain is built from TRBV7-9 and TRBJ2-1, with 10 bases matching TRBD2. The ends lost 6 bases at V and 0 bases at J; junction bases unmatched: 14. The CDR3 is made up of 19 amino acids. CDR1 is SEHNR, CDR2 FQNEAQ, per germline (reference sequence). In DNA, the CDR3 is TGTGCCAGCAGACATCCCACTAGCGGGGAAATGAGCTCCTACAATGAGCAGTTCTTC. This sequence encodes CASRHPTSGEMSSYNEQFF.

V is TRBV5-6 and J is TRBJ1-2; 9 bases are a match to TRBD1. The CDR3 totals 13 residues. Germline V lookup: CDR1 SGHDT, CDR2 YYEEEE. V dropped 5 bases and J dropped 6; count of bases not matched to a gene: 5. CDR3 coding DNA: TGTGCCAGCAGTTGGGACAGGGTTAATGGCTACACCTTC. Amino acids: CASSWDRVNGYTF.

In this sample, this clone turned up once. V usage is TRBV5-1 and J usage is TRBJ2-1; TRBD1 might be the D (6 bases). Germline lookup yields CDR1 SGHRS and CDR2 YFSETQ. The V end lost 0 bases, the J end lost 15 bases, and 13 bases lay between the germline ends. This CDR3 comprises 12 residues. CDR3 DNA sequence: TGCGCCAGCAGCTTGGAAAGGACAGTTTGGTTCTTC. Translated, it gives CASSLERTVWFF.

The rearrangement uses TRBV30 and TRBJ2-4; perhaps TRBD1 as D (5 bases). Trimming stripped 8 bases from V and 5 bases from J, with 16 bases between. Germline CDR1 reads GTSNPN; CDR2 reads SVGIG (reference sequence). The CDR3 length is 13 residues. CDR3 in DNA: TGTGCCGGGGATAGGGGCAGCGAAAACATTCAGTACTTC. Encoded protein: CAGDRGSENIQYF.

This clone was counted only a few times. V and J are TRBV25-1 and TRBJ1-1; 8 bases map to TRBD1. The CDR3 is made up of 14 amino acids. J lost 1 base, V lost 3 bases, and 1 base had no gene match. Germline CDR1 MGHDK, CDR2 SYGVNS. CDR3 protein: CASSDDRGNTEAFF. CDR3 coding DNA: TGTGCCAGCAGTGATGACAGGGGGAACACTGAAGCTTTCTTT.

This clone has a count of ten or more. The chain couples TRBV25-1 to TRBJ2-3; possible D gene TRBD1, 6 bases. The CDR3 has 14 residues. Per germline, CDR1 MGHDK and CDR2 SYGVNS. Trimming pared 6 bases from V and 6 bases from J, leaving 16 bases between. The CDR3 loop reads CASSWGRGFDTQYF. CDR3 in DNA: TGTGCCAGCAGCTGGGGCAGGGGATTCGATACGCAGTATTTT. The entire variable domain, with the rest obtained from reference TRBV25-1 and TRBJ2-3, is as follows: EADIYQTPRYLVIGTGKKITLECSQTMGHDKMYWYQQDPGMELHLIHYSYGVNSTEKGDLSSESTVSRIRTEHFPLTLESARPSHTSQYLCASSWGRGFDTQYFGPGTRLTVL.

This clone was seen a handful of times. The CDR3 sequence is CASSRTGGVEKLFF. Written as DNA, the CDR3 is TGTGCCAGCAGTCGGACAGGGGGCGTCGAAAAACTGTTTTTT. V usage is TRBV6-1 and J usage is TRBJ1-4; 11 positions agree with TRBD1. The CDR3 consists of 14 residues. Germline loops: CDR1 MNHNS, CDR2 SASEGT. V shed 5 bases and J 8 bases; nucleotides not matched to a gene: 4.

The chain employs TRBV19 and TRBJ1-1, with no clear D. Germline V gene sequence: CDR1 LNHDA, CDR2 SQIVND (reference sequence). V was pared by 4 bases and J by 4 bases, with 13 bases between. The CDR3 sequence is 14 residues long. CDR3 loop: CASSTSPERTEAFF. The CDR3 nucleotides are TGTGCCAGTAGTACTAGCCCAGAGCGCACTGAAGCTTTCTTT. The variable domain in full, completed from reference TRBV19 and TRBJ1-1, reads DGGITQSPKYLFRKEGQNVTLSCEQNLNHDAMYWYRQDPGQGLRLIYYSQIVNDFQKGDIAEGYSVSREKKESFPLTVTSAQKNPTAFYLCASSTSPERTEAFFGQGTRLTVV.

The sample holds many counts of this clone. CDR3: CAWSVFDEQFF. The DNA for the CDR3 is TGTGCCTGGAGTGTATTCGATGAGCAGTTCTTC. The V call is TRBV30, the J call TRBJ2-1; D is uncertain. Germline CDR1 and CDR2: GTSNPN and SVGIG (reference sequence). The germline V and J ends were trimmed by 0 bases and 8 bases, with 5 bases remaining between them. This CDR3 is built from 11 residues.

The gene calls are TRBV2 and TRBJ1-6; D might be TRBD1 (6 bases). The length of the CDR3 is 15 residues. Germline assignment: CDR1 SNHLY and CDR2 FYNNEI. V gave up 8 bases and J gave up 7 bases, with 18 bases separating them. The CDR3 spells CASRPIQGANSPLHF. In DNA form, the CDR3 reads TGTGCCAGCCGACCGATACAGGGAGCGAATTCACCCCTCCACTTT.

A few counts support this clone. The rearrangement links TRBV28 to TRBJ2-7, with 8 positions matching TRBD2. V shed 8 bases, J shed 2 bases, and the junction held 8 bases outside the gene matches. Germline values: CDR1 MDHEN, CDR2 SYDVKM. The CDR3 contains 14 residues. The CDR3 loop reads CASGRGGSTYEQYF. For the CDR3, the DNA is TGTGCCAGCGGTCGGGGGGGTAGTACCTACGAGCAGTACTTC.

This clone came up a few times. The chain joins TRBV9 to TRBJ2-1, with D perhaps matching TRBD2 (5 bases). CDR1 is SGDLS and CDR2 is YYNGEE in the germline V gene. The CDR3 covers 15 residues. Trimming left V 4 bases short and J 0 bases short, with 11 bases between. In nucleotides, the CDR3 is TGTGCCAGCAGCAACGATCGGGGCTCCTACAATGAGCAGTTCTTC. It yields the protein CASSNDRGSYNEQFF.

This clone was seen a few times. V and J are TRBV15 and TRBJ2-5; D may be TRBD2 (6 bases). V was shortened by 3 bases and J by 4 bases, with 9 bases between the two germline ends. Germline V lookup: CDR1 LNHNV, CDR2 YYDKDF (reference sequence). The CDR3 is 13 residues long. Written as DNA, the CDR3 is TGTGCCACCAGCAGTTATAGCGGAGAGACCCAGTACTTC. Protein product: CATSSYSGETQYF.